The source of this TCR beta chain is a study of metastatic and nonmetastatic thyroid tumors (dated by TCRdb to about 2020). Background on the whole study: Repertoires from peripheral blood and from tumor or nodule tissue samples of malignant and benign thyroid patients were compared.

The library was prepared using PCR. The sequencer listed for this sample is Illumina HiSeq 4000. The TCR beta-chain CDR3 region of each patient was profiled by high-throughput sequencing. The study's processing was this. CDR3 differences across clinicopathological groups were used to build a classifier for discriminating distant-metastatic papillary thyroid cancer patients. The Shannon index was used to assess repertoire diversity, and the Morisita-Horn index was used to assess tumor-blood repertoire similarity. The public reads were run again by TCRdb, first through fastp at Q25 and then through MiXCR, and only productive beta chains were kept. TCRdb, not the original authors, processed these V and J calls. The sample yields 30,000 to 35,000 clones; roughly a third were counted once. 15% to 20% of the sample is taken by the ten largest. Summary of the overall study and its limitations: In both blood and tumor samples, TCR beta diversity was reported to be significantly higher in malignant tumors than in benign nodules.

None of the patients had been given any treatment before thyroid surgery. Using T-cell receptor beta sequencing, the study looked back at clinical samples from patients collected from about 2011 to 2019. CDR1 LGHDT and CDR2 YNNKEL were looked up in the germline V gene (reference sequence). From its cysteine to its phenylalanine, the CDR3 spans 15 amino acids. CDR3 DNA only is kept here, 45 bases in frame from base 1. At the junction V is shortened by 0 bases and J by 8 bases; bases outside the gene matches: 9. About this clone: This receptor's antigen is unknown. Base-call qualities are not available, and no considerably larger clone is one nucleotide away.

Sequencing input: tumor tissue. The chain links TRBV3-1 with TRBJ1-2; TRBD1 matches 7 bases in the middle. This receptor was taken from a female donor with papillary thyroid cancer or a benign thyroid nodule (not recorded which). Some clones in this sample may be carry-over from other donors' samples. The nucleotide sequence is TGTGCCAGCAGCCAAGACTGGGACAGCCTCTGGGGCTACACCTTC. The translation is CASSQDWDSLWGYTF. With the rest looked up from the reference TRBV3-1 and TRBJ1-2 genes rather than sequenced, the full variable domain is DTAVSQTPKYLVTQMGNDKSIKCEQNLGHDTMYWYKQDSKKFLKIMFSYNNKELIINETVPNRFSPKSPDKAHLNLHINSLELGDSAVYFCASSQDWDSLWGYTFGSGTRLTVV.